This T cell receptor (beta chain) derives from a study of shared clonotypes between healthy human individuals. The repertoire was sequenced with immunoSEQ multiplex PCR; TCRdb's copy has only in-frame clones and lacks some. The sample records about 1 million clones, 60% to 80% being singletons. The CDR3 consists of 14 residues. Germline V gene lookup returns CDR1 SGHRS and CDR2 YFSETQ. The sequence came from a man aged 18 to 30 in good health. The chain couples TRBV5-1 to TRBJ2-5, with 8 nucleotides matching TRBD1. The J call may be incorrect, as the DNA end agrees better with TRBJ2-7. The specimen sequenced was memory CD4+ T cells sorted from blood. The subset: CD45RA-negative fraction. CDR3 in DNA: TGCGCCAGCAGCTTGCCAGGGGGCGCGGACGAGCAGTACTTC. The encoded protein is CASSLPGGADEQYF.